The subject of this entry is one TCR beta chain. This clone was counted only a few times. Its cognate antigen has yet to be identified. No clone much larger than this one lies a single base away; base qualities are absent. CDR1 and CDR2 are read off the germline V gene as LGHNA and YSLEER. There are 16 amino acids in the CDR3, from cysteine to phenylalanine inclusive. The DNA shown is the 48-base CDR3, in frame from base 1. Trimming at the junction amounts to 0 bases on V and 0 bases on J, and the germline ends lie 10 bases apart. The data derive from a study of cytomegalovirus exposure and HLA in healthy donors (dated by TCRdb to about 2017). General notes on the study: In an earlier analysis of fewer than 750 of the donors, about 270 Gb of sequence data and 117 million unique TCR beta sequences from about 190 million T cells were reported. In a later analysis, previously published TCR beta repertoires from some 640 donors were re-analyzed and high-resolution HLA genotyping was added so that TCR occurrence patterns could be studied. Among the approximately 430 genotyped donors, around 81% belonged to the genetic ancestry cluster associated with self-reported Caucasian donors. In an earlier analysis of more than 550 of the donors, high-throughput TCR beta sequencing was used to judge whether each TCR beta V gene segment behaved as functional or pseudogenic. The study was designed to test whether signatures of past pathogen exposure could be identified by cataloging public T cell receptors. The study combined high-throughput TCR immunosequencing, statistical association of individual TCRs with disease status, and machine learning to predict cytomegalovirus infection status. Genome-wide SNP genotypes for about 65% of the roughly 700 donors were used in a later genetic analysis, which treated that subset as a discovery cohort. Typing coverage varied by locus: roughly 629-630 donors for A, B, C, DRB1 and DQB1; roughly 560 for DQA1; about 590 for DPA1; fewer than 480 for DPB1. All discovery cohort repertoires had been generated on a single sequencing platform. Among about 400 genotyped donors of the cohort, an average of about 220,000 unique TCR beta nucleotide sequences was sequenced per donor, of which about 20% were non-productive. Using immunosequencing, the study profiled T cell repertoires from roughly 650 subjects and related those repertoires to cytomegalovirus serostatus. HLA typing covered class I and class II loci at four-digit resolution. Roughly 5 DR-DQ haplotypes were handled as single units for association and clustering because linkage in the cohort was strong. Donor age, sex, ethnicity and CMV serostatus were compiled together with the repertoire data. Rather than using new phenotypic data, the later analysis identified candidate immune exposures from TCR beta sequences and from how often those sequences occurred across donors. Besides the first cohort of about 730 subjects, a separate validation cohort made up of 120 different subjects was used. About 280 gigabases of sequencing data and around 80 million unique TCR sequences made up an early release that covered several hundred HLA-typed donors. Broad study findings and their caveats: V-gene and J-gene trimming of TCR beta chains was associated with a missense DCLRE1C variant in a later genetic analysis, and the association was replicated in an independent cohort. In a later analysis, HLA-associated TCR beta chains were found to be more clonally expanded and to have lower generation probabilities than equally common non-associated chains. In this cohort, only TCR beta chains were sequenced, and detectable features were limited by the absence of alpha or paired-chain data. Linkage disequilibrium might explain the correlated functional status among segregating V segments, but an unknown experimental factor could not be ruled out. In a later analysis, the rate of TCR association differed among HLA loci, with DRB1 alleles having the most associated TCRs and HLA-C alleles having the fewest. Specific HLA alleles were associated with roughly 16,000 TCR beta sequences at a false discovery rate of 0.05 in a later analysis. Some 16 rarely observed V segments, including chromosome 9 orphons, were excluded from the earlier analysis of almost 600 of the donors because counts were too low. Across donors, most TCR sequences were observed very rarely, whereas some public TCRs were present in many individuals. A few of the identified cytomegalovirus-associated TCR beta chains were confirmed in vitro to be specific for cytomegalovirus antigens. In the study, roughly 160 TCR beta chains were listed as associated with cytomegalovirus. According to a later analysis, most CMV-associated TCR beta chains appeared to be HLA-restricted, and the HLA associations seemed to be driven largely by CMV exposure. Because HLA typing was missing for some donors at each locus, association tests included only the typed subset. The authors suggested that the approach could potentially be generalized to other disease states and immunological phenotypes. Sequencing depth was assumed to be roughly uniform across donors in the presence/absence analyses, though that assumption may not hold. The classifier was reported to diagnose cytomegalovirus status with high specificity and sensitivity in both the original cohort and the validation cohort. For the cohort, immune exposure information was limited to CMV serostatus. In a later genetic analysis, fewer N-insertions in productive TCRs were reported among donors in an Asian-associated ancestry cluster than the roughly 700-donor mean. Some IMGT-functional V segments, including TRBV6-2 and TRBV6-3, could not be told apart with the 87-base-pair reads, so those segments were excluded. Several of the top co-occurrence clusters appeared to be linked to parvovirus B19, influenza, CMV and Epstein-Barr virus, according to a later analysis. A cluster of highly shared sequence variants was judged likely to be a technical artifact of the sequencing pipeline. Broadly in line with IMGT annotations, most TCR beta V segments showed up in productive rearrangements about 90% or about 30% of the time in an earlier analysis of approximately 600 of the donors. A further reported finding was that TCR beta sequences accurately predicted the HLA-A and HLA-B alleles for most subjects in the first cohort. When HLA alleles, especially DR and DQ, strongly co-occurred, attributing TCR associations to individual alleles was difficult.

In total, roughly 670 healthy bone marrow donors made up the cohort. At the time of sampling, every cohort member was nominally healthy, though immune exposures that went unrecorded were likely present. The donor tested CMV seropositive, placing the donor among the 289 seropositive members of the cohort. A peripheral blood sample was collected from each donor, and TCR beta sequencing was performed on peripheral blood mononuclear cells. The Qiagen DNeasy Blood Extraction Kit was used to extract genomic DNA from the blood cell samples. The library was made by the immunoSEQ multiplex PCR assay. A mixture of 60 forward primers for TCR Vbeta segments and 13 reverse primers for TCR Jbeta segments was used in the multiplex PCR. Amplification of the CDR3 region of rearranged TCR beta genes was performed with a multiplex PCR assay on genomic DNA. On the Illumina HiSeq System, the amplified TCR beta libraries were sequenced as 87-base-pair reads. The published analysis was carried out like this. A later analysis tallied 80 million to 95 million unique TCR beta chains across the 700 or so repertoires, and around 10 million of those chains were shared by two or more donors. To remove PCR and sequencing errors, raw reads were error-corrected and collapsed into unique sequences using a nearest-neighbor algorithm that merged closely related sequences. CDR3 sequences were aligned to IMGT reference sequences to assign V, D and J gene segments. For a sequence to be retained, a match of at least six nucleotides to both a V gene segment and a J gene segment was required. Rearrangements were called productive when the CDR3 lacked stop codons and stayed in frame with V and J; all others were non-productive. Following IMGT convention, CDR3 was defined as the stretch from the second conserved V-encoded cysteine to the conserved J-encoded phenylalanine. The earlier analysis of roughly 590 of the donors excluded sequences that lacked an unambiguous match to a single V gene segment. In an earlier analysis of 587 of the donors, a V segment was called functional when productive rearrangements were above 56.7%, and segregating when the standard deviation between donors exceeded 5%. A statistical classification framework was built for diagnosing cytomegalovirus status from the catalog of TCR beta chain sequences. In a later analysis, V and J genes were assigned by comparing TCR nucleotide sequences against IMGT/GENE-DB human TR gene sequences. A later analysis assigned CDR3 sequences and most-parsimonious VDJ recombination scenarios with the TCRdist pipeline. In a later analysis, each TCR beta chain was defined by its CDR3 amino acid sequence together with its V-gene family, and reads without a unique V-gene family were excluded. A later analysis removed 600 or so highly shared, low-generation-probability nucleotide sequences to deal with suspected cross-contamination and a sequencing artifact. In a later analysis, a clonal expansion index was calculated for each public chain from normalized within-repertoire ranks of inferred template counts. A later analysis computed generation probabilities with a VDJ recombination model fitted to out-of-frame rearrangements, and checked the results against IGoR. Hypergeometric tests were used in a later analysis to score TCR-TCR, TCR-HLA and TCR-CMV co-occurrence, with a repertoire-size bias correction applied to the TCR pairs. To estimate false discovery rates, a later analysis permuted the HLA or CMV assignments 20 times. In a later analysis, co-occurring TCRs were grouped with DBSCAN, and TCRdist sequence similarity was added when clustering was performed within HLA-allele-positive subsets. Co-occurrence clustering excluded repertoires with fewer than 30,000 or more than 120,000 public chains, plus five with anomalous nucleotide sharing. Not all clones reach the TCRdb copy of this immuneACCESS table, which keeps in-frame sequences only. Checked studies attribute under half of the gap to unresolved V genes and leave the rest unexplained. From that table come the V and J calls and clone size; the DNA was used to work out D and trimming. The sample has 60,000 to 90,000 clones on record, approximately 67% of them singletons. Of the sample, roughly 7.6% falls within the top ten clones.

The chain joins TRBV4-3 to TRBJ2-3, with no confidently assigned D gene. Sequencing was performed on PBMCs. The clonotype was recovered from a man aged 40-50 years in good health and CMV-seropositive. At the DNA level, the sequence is TGCGCCAGCAGCCAAGAGCCGGTCCTTAGCACAGATACGCAGTATTTT. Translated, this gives CASSQEPVLSTDTQYF.